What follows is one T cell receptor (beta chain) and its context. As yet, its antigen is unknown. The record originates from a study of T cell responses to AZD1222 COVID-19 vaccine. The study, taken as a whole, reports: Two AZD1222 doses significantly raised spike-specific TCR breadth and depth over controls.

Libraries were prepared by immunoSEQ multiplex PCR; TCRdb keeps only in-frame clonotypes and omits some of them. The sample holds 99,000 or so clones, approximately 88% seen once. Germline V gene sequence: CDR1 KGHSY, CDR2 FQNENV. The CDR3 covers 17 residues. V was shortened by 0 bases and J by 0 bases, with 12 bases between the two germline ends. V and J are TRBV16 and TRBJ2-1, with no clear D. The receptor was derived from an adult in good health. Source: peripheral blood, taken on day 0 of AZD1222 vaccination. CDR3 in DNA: TGTGCCAGCAGCCAATCGGTGCGGCTCAGCTCCTACAATGAGCAGTTCTTC. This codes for CASSQSVRLSSYNEQFF. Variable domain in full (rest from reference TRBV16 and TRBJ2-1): GEEVAQTPKHLVRGEGQKAKLYCAPIKGHSYVFWYQQVLKNEFKFLISFQNENVFDETGMPKERFSAKCLPNSPCSLEIQATKLEDSAVYFCASSQSVRLSSYNEQFFGPGTRLTVL.